This is a list of T cell receptor beta chains from one sample in a study of blood T cell repertoires in COVID-19. Measured with immunoSEQ multiplex PCR; TCRdb has only the in-frame clones, and not every one. This table has under 150,000 clones, around four fifths appearing once. The specimen was peripheral blood. These receptors all come from a human donor in a cohort sampled during active COVID-19. The CDR3 runs from the conserved cysteine through the conserved F or W.

cdr3_length j_call v_call cdr3_aa
13 TRBJ1-1 TRBV7-2 CASSNRGQNEAFF
16 TRBJ2-2 TRBV5-1 CASSWAPGQGTGELFF
15 TRBJ1-5 TRBV28 CASIRGQRGNQPQHF
15 TRBJ1-5 TRBV15 CATSRDLQGAQPQHF
17 TRBJ2-3 TRBV13 CASSSGSGTSVGDTQYF
16 TRBJ2-1 TRBV9 CASSVAGTADYNEQFF
15 TRBJ2-3 TRBV4-2 CASSQDFRGTDTQYF
15 TRBJ2-7 TRBV6-5 CASSYSSSGYHEQYF
16 TRBJ2-3 TRBV7-2 CASSAPLAGGPRTQYF
14 TRBJ1-1 TRBV7-2 CASSLPQMNTEAFF
15 TRBJ1-1 TRBV7-9 CASSAGHRENTEAFF
16 TRBJ1-1 TRBV3-1/TRBV3-2 CASSQEGSSGGLEAFF
15 TRBJ2-7 TRBV5-4 CASSLGGTASFEQYF
14 TRBJ2-5 TRBV24-1 CATSAPGGQETQYF
16 TRBJ1-3 TRBV28 CASSLSPGVGGNTIYF
14 TRBJ2-7 TRBV5-5 CASSADRGGYEQYF
14 TRBJ1-5 TRBV28 CASSPGGSNQPQHF
15 TRBJ2-2 TRBV7-8 CASSLGGGDTGELFF
15 TRBJ1-1 TRBV25-1 CASSARGALNTEAFF
14 TRBJ1-2 TRBV7-3 CASSLNRRGDGYTF
17 TRBJ1-3 TRBV9 CASSVEMGLNSGNTIYF
12 TRBJ1-1 TRBV6-2/TRBV6-3 CASSYADTEAFF
17 TRBJ2-5 TRBV19 CASSMPGGGANQETQYF
13 TRBJ1-2 TRBV7-9 CASSLGQGFGYTF
13 TRBJ1-5 TRBV13 CASSPGTNMPQHF